The present T cell receptor beta chain was sequenced within a study of early T cells in non-severe SARS-CoV-2 infection. Study summary: Sequenced bulk RNA came from whole blood that was unsorted, and chains were unpaired.

Findings and caveats of the study: Matching with VDJdb favored anti-spike CD8 responses (missing private and CD4 specificities).

This clonotype was counted many times. Its antigen is as yet unknown. The TCR library protocol was used to attach unique molecular identifiers. These identifiers were attached to individual cDNA molecules. Each CDR3 protein gets one entry after TCRdb re-called the 5' RACE reads with MiXCR. This table has roughly 110,000 distinct CDR3 sequences, 11% appearing once. There are 13 residues in the CDR3. Germline V gene lookup returns CDR1 MNHEY and CDR2 SMNVEV (reference sequence). V gave up 3 bases and J gave up 7 bases, with 12 bases separating them. V gene TRBV27 combines with J gene TRBJ1-2; D is possibly TRBD1 (5 bases). This clonotype was sampled from an adult who was a healthcare worker with PCR-confirmed SARS-CoV-2 infection or an uninfected control (not recorded which). Source material: whole blood. The CDR3 DNA follows: TGTGCCAGCAGTTTTGGGGTCGGGACTGGCTACACCTTC. Translating it yields CASSFGVGTGYTF.